Sequencing of this T cell receptor (beta chain) was carried out in a study of T cell responses to AZD1222 COVID-19 vaccine. Study-level background: Samples with a second dose at about 4 or about 12 weeks were pooled together. General observations from the study: Regions 160-218 and 743-854 dominated among vaccine-associated CD4 TCRs spanning spike. Unmutated variant regions reportedly attract nearly half of all spike-specific TCRs. No day 14 peak samples; only post-peak repertoires were characterized.

A word on this clone: Antigen unknown.

V gave up 6 bases and J gave up 7 bases; unmatched junction bases: 6. The CDR3 extends over 14 amino acids. The germline gives CDR1 MNHNY, CDR2 SVGAGI (reference sequence). The protocol was immunoSEQ multiplex PCR, while the TCRdb copy is restricted to in-frame clones and leaves out a portion. The sample includes more than 95,000 clones, about 90% of them seen just once. This clonotype was sampled from an adult in good health. The chain has TRBV6-6 and TRBJ1-6; 7 bases are a match to TRBD1. The material sequenced was peripheral blood, taken on day 0 of AZD1222 vaccination. The CDR3 DNA is TGTGCCAGCAGCGACAGGGTAGGAAATTCACCCCTCCACTTT. As protein: CASSDRVGNSPLHF.